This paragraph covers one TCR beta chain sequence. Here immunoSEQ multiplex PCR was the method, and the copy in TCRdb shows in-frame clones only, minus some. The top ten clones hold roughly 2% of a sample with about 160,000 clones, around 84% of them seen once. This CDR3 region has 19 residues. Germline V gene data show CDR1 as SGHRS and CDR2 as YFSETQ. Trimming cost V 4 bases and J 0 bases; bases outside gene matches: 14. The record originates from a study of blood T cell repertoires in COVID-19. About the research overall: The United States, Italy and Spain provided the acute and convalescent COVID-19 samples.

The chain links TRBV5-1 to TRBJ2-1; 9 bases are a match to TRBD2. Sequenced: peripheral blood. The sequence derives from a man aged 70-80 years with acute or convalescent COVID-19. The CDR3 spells CASSGTGTSPPRSYNEQFF. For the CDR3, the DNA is TGCGCCAGCAGCGGAACCGGGACTAGCCCCCCCCGCTCCTACAATGAGCAGTTCTTC. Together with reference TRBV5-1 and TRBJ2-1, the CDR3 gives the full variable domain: KAGVTQTPRYLIKTRGQQVTLSCSPISGHRSVSWYQQTPGQGLQFLFEYFSETQRNKGNFPGRFSGRQFSNSRSEMNVSTLELGDSALYLCASSGTGTSPPRSYNEQFFGPGTRLTVL.